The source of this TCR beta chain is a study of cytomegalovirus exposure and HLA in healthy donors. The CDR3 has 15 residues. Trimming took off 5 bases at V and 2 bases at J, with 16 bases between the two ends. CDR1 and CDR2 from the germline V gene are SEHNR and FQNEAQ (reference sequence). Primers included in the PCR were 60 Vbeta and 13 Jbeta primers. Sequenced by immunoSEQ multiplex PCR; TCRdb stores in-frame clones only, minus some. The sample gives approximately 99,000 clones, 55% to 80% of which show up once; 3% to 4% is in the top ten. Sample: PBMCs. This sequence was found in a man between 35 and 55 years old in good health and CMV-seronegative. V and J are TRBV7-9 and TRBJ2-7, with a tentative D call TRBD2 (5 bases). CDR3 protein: CASSPPSRAAYEQYF. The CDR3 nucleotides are TGTGCCAGCAGCCCACCCTCGCGGGCGGCCTACGAGCAGTACTTC.